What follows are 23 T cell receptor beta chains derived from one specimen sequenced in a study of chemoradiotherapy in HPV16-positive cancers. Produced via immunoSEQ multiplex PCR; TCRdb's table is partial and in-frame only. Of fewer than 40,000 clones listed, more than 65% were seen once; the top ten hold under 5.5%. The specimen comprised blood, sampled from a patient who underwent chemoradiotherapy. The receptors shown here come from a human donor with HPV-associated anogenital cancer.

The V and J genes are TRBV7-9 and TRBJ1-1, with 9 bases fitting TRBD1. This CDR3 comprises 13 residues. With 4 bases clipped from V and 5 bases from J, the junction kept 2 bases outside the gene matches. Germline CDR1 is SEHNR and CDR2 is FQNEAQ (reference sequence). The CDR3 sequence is CASSSDRGTEAFF. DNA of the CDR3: TGTGCCAGCAGCTCGGACAGGGGTACTGAAGCTTTCTTT.

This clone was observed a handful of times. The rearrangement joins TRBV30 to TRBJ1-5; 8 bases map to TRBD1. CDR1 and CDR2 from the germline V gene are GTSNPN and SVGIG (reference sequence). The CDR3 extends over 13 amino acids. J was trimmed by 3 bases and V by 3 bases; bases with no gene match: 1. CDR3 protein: CAWRTGDNQPQHF. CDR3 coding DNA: TGTGCCTGGAGGACAGGGGACAATCAGCCCCAGCATTTT.

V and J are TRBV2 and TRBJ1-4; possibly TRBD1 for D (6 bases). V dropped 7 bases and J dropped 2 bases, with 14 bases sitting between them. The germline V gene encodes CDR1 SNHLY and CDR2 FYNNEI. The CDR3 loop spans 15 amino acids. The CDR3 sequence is CASKEQGATNEKLFF. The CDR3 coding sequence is TGTGCCAGCAAAGAACAGGGCGCTACTAATGAAAAACTGTTTTTT.

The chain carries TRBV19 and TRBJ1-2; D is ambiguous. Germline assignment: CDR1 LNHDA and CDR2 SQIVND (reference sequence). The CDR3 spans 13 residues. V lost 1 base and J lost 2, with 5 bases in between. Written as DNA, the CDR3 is TGTGCCAGTAGTATAGGCTCGAACTATGGCTACACCTTC. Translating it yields CASSIGSNYGYTF.

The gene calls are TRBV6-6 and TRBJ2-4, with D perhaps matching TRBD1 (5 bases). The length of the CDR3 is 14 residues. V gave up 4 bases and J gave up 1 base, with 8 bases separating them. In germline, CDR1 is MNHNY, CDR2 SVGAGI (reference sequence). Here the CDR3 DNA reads TGTGCCAGCAGTTTGCAGGGTGCCAAAAACATTCAGTACTTC. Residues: CASSLQGAKNIQYF.

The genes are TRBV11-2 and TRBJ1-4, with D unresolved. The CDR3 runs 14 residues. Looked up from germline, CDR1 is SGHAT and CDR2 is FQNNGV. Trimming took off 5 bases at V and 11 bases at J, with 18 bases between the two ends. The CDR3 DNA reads TGTGCCAGCAGCCCTAATGCAGGAATGAGGAAACTGTTTTTT. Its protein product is CASSPNAGMRKLFF.

CDR3: CASSAMSGVVDSVYGYTF. CDR3 in DNA: TGTGCCAGTAGTGCCATGAGTGGGGTCGTTGACAGCGTTTATGGCTACACCTTC. V gene TRBV19 combines with J gene TRBJ1-2; weak D call: TRBD1 (5 bases). Per germline, CDR1 LNHDA and CDR2 SQIVND (reference sequence). Trimming removed 5 bases from V and 5 bases from J, with 27 bases in between. The CDR3 has 18 amino acids.

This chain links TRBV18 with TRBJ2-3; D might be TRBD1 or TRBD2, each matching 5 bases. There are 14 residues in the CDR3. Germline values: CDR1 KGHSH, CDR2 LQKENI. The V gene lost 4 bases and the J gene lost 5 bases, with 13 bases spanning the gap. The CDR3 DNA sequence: TGTGCCAGCTCACTCGGGACGGATAGAGATACGCAGTATTTT. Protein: CASSLGTDRDTQYF.

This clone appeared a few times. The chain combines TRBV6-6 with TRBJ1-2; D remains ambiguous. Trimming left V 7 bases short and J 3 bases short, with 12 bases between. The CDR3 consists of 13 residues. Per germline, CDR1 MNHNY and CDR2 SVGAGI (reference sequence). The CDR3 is CASTLDTYYGYTF. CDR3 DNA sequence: TGTGCCAGCACCCTAGACACCTACTATGGCTACACCTTC.

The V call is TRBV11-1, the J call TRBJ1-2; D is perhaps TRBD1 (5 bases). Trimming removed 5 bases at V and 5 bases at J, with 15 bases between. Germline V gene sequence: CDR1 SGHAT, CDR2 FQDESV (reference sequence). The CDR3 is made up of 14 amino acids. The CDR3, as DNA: TGTGCCAGCAGCCCCGATCCGGGGGGGTATGGCTACACCTTC. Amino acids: CASSPDPGGYGYTF.

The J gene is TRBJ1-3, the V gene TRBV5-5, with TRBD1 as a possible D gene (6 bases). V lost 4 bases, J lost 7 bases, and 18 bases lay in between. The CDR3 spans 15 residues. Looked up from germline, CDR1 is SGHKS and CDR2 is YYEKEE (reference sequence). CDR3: CASSRQEGGVNTIYF. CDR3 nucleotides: TGTGCCAGCAGCCGGCAAGAGGGGGGCGTGAACACCATATATTTT.

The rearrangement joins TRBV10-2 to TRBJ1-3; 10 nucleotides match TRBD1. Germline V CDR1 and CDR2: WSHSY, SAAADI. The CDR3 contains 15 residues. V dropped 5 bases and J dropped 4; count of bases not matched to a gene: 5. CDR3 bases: TGCGCCAGCAGTCGGACAGGGGGTTCGGGAAACACCATATATTTT. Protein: CASSRTGGSGNTIYF.

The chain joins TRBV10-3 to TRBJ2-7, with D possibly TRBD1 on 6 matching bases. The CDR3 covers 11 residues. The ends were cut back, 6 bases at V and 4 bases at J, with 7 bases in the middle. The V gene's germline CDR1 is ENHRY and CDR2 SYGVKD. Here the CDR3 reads CAIRDSYEQYF. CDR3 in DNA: TGTGCCATCAGGGACAGTTACGAGCAGTACTTC.

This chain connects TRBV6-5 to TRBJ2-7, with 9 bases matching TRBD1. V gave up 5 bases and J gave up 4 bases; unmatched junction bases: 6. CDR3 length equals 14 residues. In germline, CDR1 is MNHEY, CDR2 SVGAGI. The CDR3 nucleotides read TGTGCCAGCAGTGGAGGGACAGGGATATACGAGCAGTACTTC. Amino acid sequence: CASSGGTGIYEQYF.

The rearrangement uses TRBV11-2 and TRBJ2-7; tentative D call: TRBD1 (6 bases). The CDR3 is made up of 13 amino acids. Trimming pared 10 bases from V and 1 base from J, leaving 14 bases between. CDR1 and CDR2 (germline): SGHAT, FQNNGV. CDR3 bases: TGTGCCACCACAGGGTGGGGGTCCTACGAGCAGTACTTC. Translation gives CATTGWGSYEQYF.

As DNA, the CDR3 is TGTGCCAGCAGCCGTTGGGGGATATCGGACACCGGGGAGCTGTTTTTT. It is translated as CASSRWGISDTGELFF. The chain uses TRBV7-9 and TRBJ2-2; D is possibly TRBD1 or TRBD2 (5 bases each). CDR3 length: 16 amino acids. Trimming removed 5 bases at V and 3 bases at J, with 16 bases between. CDR1 is SEHNR and CDR2 is FQNEAQ in the germline V gene (reference sequence).

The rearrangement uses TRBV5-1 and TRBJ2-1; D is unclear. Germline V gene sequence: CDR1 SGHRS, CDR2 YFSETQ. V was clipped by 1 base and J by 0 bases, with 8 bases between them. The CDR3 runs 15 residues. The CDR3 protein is CASSLQKSSYNEQFF. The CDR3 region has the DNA TGCGCCAGCAGCTTGCAAAAGAGCTCCTACAATGAGCAGTTCTTC.

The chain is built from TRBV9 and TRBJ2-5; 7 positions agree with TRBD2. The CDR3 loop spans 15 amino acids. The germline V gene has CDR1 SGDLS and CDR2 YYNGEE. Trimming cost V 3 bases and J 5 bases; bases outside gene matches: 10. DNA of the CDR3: TGTGCCAGCAGCGGGGGGGGGAGTGCGGTGGAGACCCAGTACTTC. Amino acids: CASSGGGSAVETQYF.

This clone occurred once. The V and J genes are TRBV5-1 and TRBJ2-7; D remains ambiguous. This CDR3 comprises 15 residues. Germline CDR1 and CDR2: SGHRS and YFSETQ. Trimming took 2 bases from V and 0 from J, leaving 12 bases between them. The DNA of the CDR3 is TGCGCCAGCAGCTTACCAAGGGTTTACTCCTACGAGCAGTACTTC. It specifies CASSLPRVYSYEQYF. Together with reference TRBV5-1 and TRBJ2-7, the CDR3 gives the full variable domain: KAGVTQTPRYLIKTRGQQVTLSCSPISGHRSVSWYQQTPGQGLQFLFEYFSETQRNKGNFPGRFSGRQFSNSRSEMNVSTLELGDSALYLCASSLPRVYSYEQYFGPGTRLTVT.

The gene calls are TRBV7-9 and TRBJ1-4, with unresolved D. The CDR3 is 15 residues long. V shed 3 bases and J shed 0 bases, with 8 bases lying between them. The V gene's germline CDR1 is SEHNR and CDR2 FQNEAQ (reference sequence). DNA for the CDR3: TGTGCCAGCAGCTTCCCAGGCGCAACTAATGAAAAACTGTTTTTT. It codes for CASSFPGATNEKLFF.

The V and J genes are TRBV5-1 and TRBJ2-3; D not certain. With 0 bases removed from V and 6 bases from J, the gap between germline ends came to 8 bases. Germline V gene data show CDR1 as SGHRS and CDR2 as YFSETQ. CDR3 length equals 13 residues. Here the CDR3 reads CASSLVPTDTQYF. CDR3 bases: TGCGCCAGCAGCTTGGTGCCGACGGATACGCAGTATTTT.

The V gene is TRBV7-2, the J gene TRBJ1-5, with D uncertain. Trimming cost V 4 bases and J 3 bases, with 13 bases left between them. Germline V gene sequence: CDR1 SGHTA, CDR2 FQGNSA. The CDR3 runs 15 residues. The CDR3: CASSSGGRNNQPQHF. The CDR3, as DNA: TGTGCCAGCAGCTCAGGTGGAAGAAACAATCAGCCCCAGCATTTT.

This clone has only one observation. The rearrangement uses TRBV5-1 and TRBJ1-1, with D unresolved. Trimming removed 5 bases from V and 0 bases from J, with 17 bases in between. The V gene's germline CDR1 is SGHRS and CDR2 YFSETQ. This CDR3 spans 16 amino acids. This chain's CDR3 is CASRPTPKLMNTEAFF. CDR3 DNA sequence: TGCGCCAGCAGACCCACACCAAAGCTCATGAACACTGAAGCTTTCTTT.